One T cell receptor beta chain is described in this entry. The junction had 6 bases not matched to a gene; V was cut back by 5 bases and J by 2 bases. The CDR3 runs 16 residues. CDR1 and CDR2 (germline): SGHTA, FQGNSA. This sample is part of a study of shared clonotypes between healthy human individuals. This table comes from immunoSEQ multiplex PCR, and its TCRdb copy is limited to in-frame clones, with some not included. The sample has 2 million to 3 million clones; roughly 93% are singletons. The chain employs TRBV7-2 and TRBJ2-5; 12 nucleotides match TRBD2. The TCR sequence derives from a man between 18 and 35 years old in good health. Some clones in this sample may be carry-over from other donors' samples. The specimen was naive CD4+ T cells from PBMCs. Subset here: CD45RA+ positively selected. Written as DNA, the CDR3 is TGTGCCAGCAGCCCAGGACTAGCGGGGCCTCAAGAGACCCAGTACTTC. Its translation: CASSPGLAGPQETQYF.